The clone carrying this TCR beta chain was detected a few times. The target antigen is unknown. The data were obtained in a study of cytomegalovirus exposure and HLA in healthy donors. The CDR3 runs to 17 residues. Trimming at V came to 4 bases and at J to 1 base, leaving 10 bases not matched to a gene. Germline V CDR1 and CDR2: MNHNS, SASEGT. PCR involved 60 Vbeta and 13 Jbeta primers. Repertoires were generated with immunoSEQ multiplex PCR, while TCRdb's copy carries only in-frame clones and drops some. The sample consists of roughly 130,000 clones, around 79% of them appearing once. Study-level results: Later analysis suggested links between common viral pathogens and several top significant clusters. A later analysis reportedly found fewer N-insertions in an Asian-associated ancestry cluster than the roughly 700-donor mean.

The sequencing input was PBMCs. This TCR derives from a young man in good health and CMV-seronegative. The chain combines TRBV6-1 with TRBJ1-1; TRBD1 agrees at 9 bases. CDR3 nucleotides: TGTGCCAGCAGTGTCGGACAGGGGCCCCCTTGGAACACTGAAGCTTTCTTT. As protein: CASSVGQGPPWNTEAFF.